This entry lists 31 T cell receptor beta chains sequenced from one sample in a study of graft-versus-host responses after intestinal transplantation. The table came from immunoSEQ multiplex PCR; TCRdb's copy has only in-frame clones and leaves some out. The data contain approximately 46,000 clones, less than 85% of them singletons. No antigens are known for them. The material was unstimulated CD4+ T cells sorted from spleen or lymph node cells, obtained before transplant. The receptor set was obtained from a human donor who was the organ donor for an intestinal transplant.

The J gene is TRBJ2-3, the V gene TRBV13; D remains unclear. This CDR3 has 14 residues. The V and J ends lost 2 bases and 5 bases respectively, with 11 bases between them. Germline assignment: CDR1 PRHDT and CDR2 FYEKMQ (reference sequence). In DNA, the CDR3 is TGTGCCAGCAGCTTATCGTATCCAGTAGATACGCAGTATTTT. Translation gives CASSLSYPVDTQYF.

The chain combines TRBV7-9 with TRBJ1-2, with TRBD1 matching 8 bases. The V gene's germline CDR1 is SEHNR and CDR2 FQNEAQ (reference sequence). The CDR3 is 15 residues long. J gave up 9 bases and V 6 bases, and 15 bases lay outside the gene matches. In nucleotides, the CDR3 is TGTGCCAGCAGGTCGAGGCAGGGGGCGCCGGGTCGCTACACCTTC. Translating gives CASRSRQGAPGRYTF.

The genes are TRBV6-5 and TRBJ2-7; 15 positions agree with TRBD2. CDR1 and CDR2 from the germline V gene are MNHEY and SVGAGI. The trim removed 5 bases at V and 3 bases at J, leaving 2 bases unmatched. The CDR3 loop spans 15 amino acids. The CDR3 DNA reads TGTGCCAGCAGTGGACTAGCGGGAGGGTACTACGAGCAGTACTTC. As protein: CASSGLAGGYYEQYF.

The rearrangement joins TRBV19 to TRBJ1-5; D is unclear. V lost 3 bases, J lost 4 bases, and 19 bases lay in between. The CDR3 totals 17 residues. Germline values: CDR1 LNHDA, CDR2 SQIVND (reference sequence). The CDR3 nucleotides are TGTGCCAGTAGTATTGGATCGTTCGGGGTACCGAATCAGCCCCAGCATTTT. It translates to CASSIGSFGVPNQPQHF.

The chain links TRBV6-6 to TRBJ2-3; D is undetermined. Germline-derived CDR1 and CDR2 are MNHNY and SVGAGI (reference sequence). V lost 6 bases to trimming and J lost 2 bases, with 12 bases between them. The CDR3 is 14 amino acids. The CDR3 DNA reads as TGTGCCAGCAGGGAGATTACATACACAGATACGCAGTATTTT. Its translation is CASREITYTDTQYF.

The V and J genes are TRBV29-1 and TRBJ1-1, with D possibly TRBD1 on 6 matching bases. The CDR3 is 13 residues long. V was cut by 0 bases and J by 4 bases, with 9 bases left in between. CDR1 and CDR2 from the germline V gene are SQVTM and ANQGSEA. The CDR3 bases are TGCAGCGTTGAAGAGGGGGCGGTCACTGAAGCTTTCTTT. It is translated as CSVEEGAVTEAFF.

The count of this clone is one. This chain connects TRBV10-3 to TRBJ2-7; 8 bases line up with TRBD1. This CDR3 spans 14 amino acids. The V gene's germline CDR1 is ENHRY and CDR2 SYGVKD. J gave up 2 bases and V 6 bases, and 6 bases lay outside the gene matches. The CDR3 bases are TGTGCCATCAGCCGACAGGGGACGACCTACGAGCAGTACTTC. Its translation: CAISRQGTTYEQYF.

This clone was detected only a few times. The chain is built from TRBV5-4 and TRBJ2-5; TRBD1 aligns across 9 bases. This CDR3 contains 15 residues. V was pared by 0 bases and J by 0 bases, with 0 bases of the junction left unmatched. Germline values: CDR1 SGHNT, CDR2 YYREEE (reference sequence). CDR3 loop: CASSLDRGHQETQYF. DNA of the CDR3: TGTGCCAGCAGCTTGGACAGGGGGCACCAAGAGACCCAGTACTTC.

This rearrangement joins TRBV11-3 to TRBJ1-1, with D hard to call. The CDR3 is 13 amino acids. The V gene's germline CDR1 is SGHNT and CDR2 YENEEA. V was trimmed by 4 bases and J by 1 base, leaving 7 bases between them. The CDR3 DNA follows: TGTGCCAGCAGCTCCCGACAGAACACTGAAGCTTTCTTT. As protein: CASSSRQNTEAFF.

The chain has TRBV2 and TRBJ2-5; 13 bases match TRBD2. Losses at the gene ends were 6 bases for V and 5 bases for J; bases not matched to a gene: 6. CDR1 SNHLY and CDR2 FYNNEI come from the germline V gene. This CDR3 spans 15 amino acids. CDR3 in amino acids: CASRTLTSGGETQYF. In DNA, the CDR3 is TGTGCCAGCAGGACCTTGACTAGCGGGGGGGAGACCCAGTACTTC.

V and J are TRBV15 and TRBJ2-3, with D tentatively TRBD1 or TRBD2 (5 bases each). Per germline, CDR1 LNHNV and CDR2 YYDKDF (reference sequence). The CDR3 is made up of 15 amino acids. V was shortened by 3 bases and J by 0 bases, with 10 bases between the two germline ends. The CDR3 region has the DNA TGTGCCACCAGCAGGTGGGACCGGAGCACAGATACGCAGTATTTT. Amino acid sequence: CATSRWDRSTDTQYF.

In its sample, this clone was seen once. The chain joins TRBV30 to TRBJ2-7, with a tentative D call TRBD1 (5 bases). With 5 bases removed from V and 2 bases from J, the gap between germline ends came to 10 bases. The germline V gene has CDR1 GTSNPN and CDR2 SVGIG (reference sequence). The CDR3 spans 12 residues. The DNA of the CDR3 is TGTGCCTGGGGAGTGGGGCCCTACGAGCAGTACTTC. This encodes CAWGVGPYEQYF. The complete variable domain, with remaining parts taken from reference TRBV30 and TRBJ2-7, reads SQTIHQWPATLVQPVGSPLSLECTVEGTSNPNLYWYRQAAGRGLQLLFYSVGIGQISSEVPQNLSASRPQDRQFILSSKKLLLSDSGFYLCAWGVGPYEQYFGPGTRLTVT.

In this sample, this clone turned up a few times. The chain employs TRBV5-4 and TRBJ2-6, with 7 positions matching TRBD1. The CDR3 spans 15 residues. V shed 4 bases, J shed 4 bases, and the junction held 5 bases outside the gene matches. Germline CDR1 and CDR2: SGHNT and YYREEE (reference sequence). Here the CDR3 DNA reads TGTGCCAGCAGCCTACAGGGGTGGGGGGCCAACGTCCTGACTTTC. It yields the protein CASSLQGWGANVLTF.

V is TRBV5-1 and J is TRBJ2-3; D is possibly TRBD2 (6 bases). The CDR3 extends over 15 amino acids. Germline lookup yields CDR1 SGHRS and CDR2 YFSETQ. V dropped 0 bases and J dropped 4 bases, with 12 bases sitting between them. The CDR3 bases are TGCGCCAGCAGCTTGGCCACTAGCATCGCAGATACGCAGTATTTT. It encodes CASSLATSIADTQYF.

The CDR3 DNA reads TGTGCCAGCAGCTTTGGCGGCGTATTGATCACCGGGGAGCTGTTTTTT. Its protein product is CASSFGGVLITGELFF. The chain recombines TRBV5-4 with TRBJ2-2; unclear D gene. Germline V gives CDR1 SGHNT, CDR2 YYREEE (reference sequence). V was pared by 2 bases and J by 4 bases, with 15 bases between. The CDR3 sequence is 16 residues long.

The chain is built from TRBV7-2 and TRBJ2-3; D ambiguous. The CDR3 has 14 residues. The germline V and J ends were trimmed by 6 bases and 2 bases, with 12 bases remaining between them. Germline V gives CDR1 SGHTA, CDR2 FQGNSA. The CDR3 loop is CASRNRLSTDTQYF. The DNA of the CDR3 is TGTGCCAGCAGGAATAGACTTTCCACAGATACGCAGTATTTT.

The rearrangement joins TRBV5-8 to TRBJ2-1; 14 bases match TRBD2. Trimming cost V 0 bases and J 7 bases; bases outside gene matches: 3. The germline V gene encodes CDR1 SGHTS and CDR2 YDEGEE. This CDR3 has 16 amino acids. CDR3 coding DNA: TGTGCCAGCAGCTTGGGCGGGACTAGCGGGGGTAATGAGCAGTTCTTC. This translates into CASSLGGTSGGNEQFF.

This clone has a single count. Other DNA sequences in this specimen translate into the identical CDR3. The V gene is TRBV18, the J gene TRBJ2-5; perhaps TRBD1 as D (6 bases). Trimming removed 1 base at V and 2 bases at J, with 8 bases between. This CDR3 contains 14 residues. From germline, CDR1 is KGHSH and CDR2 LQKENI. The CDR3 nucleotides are TGTGCCAGCTCACCACAGAGGGGGCAAGAGACCCAGTACTTC. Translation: CASSPQRGQETQYF. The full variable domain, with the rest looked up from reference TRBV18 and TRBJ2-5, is NAGVMQNPRHLVRRRGQEARLRCSPMKGHSHVYWYRQLPEEGLKFMVYLQKENIIDESGMPKERFSAEFPKEGPSILRIQQVVRGDSAAYFCASSPQRGQETQYFGPGTRLLVL.

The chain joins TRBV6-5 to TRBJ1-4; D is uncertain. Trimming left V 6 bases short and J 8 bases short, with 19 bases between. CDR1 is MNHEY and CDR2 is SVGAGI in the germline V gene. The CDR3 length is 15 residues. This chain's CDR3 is CASSPRTAFREKLFF. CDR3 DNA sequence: TGTGCCAGCAGCCCTAGGACGGCCTTTCGAGAAAAACTGTTTTTT.

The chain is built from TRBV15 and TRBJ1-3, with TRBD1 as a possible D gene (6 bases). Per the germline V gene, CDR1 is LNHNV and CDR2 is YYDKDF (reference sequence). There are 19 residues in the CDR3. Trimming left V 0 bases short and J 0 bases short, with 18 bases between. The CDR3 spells CATSRDGTPLTGSGNTIYF. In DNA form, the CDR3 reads TGTGCCACCAGCAGAGATGGGACCCCACTGACAGGCTCTGGAAACACCATATATTTT.

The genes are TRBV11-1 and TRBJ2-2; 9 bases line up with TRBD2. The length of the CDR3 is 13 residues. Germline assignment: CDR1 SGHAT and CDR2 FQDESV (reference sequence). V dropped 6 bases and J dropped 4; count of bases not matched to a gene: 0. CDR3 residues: CASRLAGTGELFF. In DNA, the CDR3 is TGTGCCAGCAGACTAGCGGGCACCGGGGAGCTGTTTTTT. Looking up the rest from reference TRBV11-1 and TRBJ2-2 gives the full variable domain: EAEVAQSPRYKITEKSQAVAFWCDPISGHATLYWYRQILGQGPELLVQFQDESVVDDSQLPKDRFSAERLKGVDSTLKIQPAELGDSAMYLCASRLAGTGELFFGEGSRLTVL.

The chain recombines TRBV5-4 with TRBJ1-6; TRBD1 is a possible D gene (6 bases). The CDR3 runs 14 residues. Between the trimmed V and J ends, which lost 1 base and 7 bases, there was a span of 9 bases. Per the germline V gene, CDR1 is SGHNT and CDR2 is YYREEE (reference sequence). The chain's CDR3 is CASSLRTENSPLHF. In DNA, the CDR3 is TGTGCCAGCAGCTTGCGGACAGAAAATTCACCCCTCCACTTT.

CDR3 region: CASSLRLLAGEQFF. The CDR3 DNA follows: TGTGCCAGCAGCTTAAGGTTACTAGCGGGCGAGCAGTTCTTC. V and J are TRBV7-8 and TRBJ2-1; 9 bases are shared with TRBD2. The CDR3 has 14 amino acids. Trimming removed 2 bases from V and 10 bases from J; junction bases left unmatched: 6. The germline CDR1 and CDR2 sequences are SGHVS and FQNEAQ. Supplemented by reference TRBV7-8 and TRBJ2-1, the full variable domain reads GAGVSQSPRYKVAKRGQDVALRCDPISGHVSLFWYQQALGQGPEFLTYFQNEAQLDKSGLPSDRFFAERPEGSVSTLKIQRTQQEDSAVYLCASSLRLLAGEQFFGPGTRLTVL.

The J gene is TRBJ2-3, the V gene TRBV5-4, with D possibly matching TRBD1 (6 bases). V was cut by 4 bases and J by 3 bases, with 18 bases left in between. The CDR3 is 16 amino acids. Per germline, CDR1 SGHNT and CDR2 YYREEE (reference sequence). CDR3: CASSANREQGTDTQYF. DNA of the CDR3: TGTGCCAGCAGCGCGAACAGGGAGCAAGGGACAGATACGCAGTATTTT.

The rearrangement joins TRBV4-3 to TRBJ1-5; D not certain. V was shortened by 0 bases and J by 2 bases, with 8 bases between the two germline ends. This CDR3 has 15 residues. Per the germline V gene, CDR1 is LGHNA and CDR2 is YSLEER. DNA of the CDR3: TGCGCCAGCAGCCAAGATTGGGTGGGCAATCAGCCCCAGCATTTT. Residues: CASSQDWVGNQPQHF.

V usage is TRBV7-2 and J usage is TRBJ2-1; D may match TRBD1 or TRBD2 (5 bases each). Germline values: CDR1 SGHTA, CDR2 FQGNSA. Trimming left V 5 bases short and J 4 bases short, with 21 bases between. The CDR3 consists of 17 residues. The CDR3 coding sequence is TGTGCCAGCAGCCACCATGGGGGAAGGGTCGTATACAATGAGCAGTTCTTC. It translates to CASSHHGGRVVYNEQFF.

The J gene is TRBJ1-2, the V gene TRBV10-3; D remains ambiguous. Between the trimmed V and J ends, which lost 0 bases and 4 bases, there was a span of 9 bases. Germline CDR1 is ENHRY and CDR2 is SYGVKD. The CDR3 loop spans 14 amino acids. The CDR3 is CAISESYAPYGYTF. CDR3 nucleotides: TGTGCCATCAGTGAGTCGTACGCCCCCTATGGCTACACCTTC.

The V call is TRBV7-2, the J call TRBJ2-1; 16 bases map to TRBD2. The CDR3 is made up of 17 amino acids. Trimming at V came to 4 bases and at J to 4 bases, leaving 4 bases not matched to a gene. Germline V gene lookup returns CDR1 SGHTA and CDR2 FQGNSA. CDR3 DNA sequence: TGTGCCAGCAGCTCGGGACTAGCGGGGGGGTGGTACAATGAGCAGTTCTTC. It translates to CASSSGLAGGWYNEQFF.

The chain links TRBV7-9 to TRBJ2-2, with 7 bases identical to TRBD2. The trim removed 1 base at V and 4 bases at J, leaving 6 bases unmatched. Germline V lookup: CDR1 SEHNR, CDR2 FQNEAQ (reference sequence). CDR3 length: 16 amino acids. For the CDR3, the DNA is TGTGCCAGCAGCTTAGAGCCGGGAGGAGGCACCGGGGAGCTGTTTTTT. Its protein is CASSLEPGGGTGELFF.

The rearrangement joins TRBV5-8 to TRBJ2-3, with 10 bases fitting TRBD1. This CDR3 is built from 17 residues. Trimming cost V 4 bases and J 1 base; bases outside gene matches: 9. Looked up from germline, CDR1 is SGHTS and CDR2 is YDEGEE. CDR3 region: CASSILTGGEGTDTQYF. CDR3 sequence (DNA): TGTGCCAGCAGCATACTGACAGGGGGCGAGGGCACAGATACGCAGTATTTT.

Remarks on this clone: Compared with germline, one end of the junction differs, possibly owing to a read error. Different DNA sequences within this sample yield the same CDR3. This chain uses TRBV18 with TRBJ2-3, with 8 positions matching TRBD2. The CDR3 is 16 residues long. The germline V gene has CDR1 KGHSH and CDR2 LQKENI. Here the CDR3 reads CASSLGAGGTTDTQYF. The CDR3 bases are TGCGCCAGCTCACTCGGGGCGGGAGGAACCACAGATACGCAGTATTTT.